The 30 T cell receptor beta chains given below trace back to one sample, sequenced in a study of T cells in Graves' hyperthyroidism and ophthalmopathy (dated by TCRdb to the late 2010s). The library was generated by multiplex PCR. TCRdb shows the sequencer as Illumina HiSeq 2000. Amplification of TCR beta CDR3 regions was carried out from RNA transcripts. For the first round of RT-PCR on the TCR CDR3, the HTBI primer set was used together with the Qiagen OneStep RT-PCR kit. The public sequencing data were trimmed at Q25 with fastp and processed into clonotypes with MiXCR by TCRdb, which kept only in-frame beta chains. Records with the same CDR3 protein are collapsed into one entry carrying the most frequent genes and DNA. The table for this sample lists some 620,000 distinct CDR3 sequences; around 15% of them were counted only once. The ten largest account for 3.8% of the sample. Source material: blood. The receptors shown here come from a woman between 25 and 40 years old with Graves' hyperthyroidism.

J is TRBJ2-2 and V is TRBV19, with unresolved D. The V end lost 7 bases, the J end lost 1 base, and 13 bases lay between the germline ends. Germline V lookup: CDR1 LNHDA, CDR2 SQIVND (reference sequence). This CDR3 has 15 amino acids. The CDR3 region has the DNA TGTGCCAGTACCTTCTCGTCTAAGAACACCGGGGAGCTGTTTTTT. Its translation: CASTFSSKNTGELFF.

Many counts were recorded for this clonotype. The chain combines TRBV12-3 or TRBV12-4 with TRBJ2-1; tentatively, D is TRBD2 (5 bases). The CDR3 contains 12 residues. V lost 4 bases and J lost 10, with 11 bases in between. Written as DNA, the CDR3 is TGTGCCAGCAGTTCCCGGGGAGTAGAGCAGTTCTTC. It encodes CASSSRGVEQFF.

There are many counts of this clonotype. V is TRBV12-3 or TRBV12-4 and J is TRBJ1-2; D gene ambiguous. With 4 bases removed from V and 4 bases from J, the gap between germline ends came to 10 bases. The CDR3 is 13 amino acids. CDR3 sequence: CASSSQVFYGYTF. The DNA for the CDR3 is TGTGCCAGCAGTTCGCAGGTCTTCTATGGCTACACCTTC.

This clonotype was detected only a few times. V and J are TRBV11-2 and TRBJ1-1; D might be TRBD1 (6 bases). CDR1 SGHAT and CDR2 FQNNGV come from the germline V gene. The V gene lost 4 bases and the J gene lost 6 bases, with 12 bases spanning the gap. The CDR3 runs to 13 residues. The CDR3 region is CASSSLRQAEAFF. The CDR3 DNA is TGTGCCAGCAGCTCTCTCCGACAGGCTGAAGCTTTCTTT.

This clonotype was seen more than once but under ten times. An end of the junction does not agree with germline; a read error may underlie this. The chain employs TRBV24-1 and TRBJ2-1; possible D gene TRBD2, 6 bases. This CDR3 has 15 amino acids. From germline, CDR1 is KGHDR and CDR2 SFDVKD. Written as DNA, the CDR3 is TGTGCCACCGGTGACGGCGGGATTCCTACCAATGAGGGGTTCTTC. It encodes CATGDGGIPTNEGFF.

This clonotype has a count of ten or more. The gene calls are TRBV3-1 and TRBJ2-5; D is perhaps TRBD1 (6 bases). Trimming pared 2 bases from V and 7 bases from J, leaving 8 bases between. Germline CDR1 reads LGHDT; CDR2 reads YNNKEL (reference sequence). This CDR3 is built from 12 residues. CDR3 sequence reads: CASSQQGWTQYF. The DNA for the CDR3 is TGTGCCAGCAGCCAACAGGGGTGGACCCAGTACTTC.

The chain joins TRBV5-5 to TRBJ2-6; 9 bases are a match to TRBD1. CDR3 length: 20 residues. V lost 3 bases, J lost 1 base, and 14 bases stayed unmatched. From germline, CDR1 is SGHKS and CDR2 YYEKEE (reference sequence). CDR3 sequence (DNA): TGTGCCAGCAGCTCAGCCCCCTCCGGGACAGGGCTTTCTGGGGCCAACGTCCTGACTTTC. This gives the protein CASSSAPSGTGLSGANVLTF.

This clonotype occurred many times. The chain couples TRBV30 to TRBJ1-5; no firm D call. CDR3 size: 13 residues. Germline values: CDR1 GTSNPN, CDR2 SVGIG (reference sequence). V lost 3 bases, J lost 5 bases, and 11 bases lay in between. The CDR3 DNA is TGTGCCTGGAGCGCCACCTACGATCAGCCCCAGCATTTT. This codes for CAWSATYDQPQHF.

Many counts were recorded for this clonotype. The rearrangement joins TRBV10-3 to TRBJ2-3, with 13 bases that match TRBD2. The CDR3 is 15 residues long. The germline V gene encodes CDR1 ENHRY and CDR2 SYGVKD. With V trimmed by 10 bases and J by 2 bases, 6 bases remained unmatched. CDR3 residues: CATGTSGTNTDTQYF. CDR3 in DNA: TGTGCCACCGGGACTAGCGGGACCAACACAGATACGCAGTATTTT.

This clonotype was found many times. The rearrangement joins TRBV29-1 to TRBJ1-1; no clear D. Germline CDR1 and CDR2: SQVTM and ANQGSEA. CDR3 length: 14 amino acids. Trimming left V 7 bases short and J 0 bases short, with 15 bases between. CDR3 sequence: CSASAGSMNTEAFF. The CDR3 bases are TGCAGCGCTTCGGCGGGCTCCATGAACACTGAAGCTTTCTTT.

In this sample, this clonotype turned up a few times. The V and J genes are TRBV18 and TRBJ1-4; D is unclear. Germline CDR1 KGHSH, CDR2 LQKENI. There are 16 residues in the CDR3. V was shortened by 4 bases and J by 0 bases, with 12 bases between the two germline ends. In nucleotides, the CDR3 is TGTGCCAGCTCACAGGACCACACCGCAACTAATGAAAAACTGTTTTTT. This gives the protein CASSQDHTATNEKLFF.

The sample holds many counts of this clonotype. The chain has TRBV28 and TRBJ2-7; maybe TRBD1 (6 bases). The CDR3 has 14 residues. CDR1 and CDR2 (germline): MDHEN, SYDVKM. Trimming took 5 bases from V and 7 from J, leaving 18 bases between them. The CDR3 protein is CASSALLRGGEQYF. CDR3 bases: TGTGCCAGCAGTGCCCTCCTCAGGGGTGGTGAGCAGTACTTC.

This rearrangement joins TRBV20-1 to TRBJ1-1; D call uncertain. The V and J ends lost 4 bases and 7 bases respectively, with 13 bases between them. The CDR3 contains 12 residues. Germline assignment: CDR1 DFQATT and CDR2 SNEGSKA (reference sequence). CDR3 coding DNA: TGCAGTGCTATAGATGGGGTTGATGAAGCTTTCTTT. Residues: CSAIDGVDEAFF.

This clonotype was seen ten or more times. J is TRBJ1-6 and V is TRBV27; TRBD1 agrees at 9 bases. Germline values: CDR1 MNHEY, CDR2 SMNVEV (reference sequence). After removal of 7 bases from V and 10 bases from J, the junction contained 8 bases not matched to a gene. The CDR3 covers 14 residues. CDR3 in DNA: TGTGCCAGCACCCAGACAGGGGGGGGATCACCCCTCCACTTT. Amino acid sequence: CASTQTGGGSPLHF.

The V gene is TRBV4-2, the J gene TRBJ2-7; weak D call: TRBD1 (7 bases). V lost 3 bases to trimming and J lost 2 bases, with 11 bases between them. This CDR3 is 14 amino acids long. The germline CDR1 and CDR2 sequences are LGHNA and YNFKEQ. The CDR3 here is CASSQRDRTYEQYF. Written as DNA, the CDR3 is TGTGCCAGCAGCCAGCGGGACAGAACCTACGAGCAGTACTTC.

In this sample, this clonotype turned up a few times. The chain combines TRBV6-2 or TRBV6-3 with TRBJ2-3; D uncertain. CDR3 length equals 12 residues. CDR1 and CDR2 from the germline V gene are MNHEY and SVGEGT. The ends were cut back, 7 bases at V and 4 bases at J, with 9 bases in the middle. CDR3 DNA sequence: TGTGCCAGCAACACCAATTCAGATACGCAGTATTTT. As protein: CASNTNSDTQYF.

This clonotype was counted ten times or more. The rearrangement links TRBV5-1 to TRBJ1-2; D not resolved. The CDR3 covers 13 residues. Germline values: CDR1 SGHRS, CDR2 YFSETQ. V was pared by 3 bases and J by 8 bases, with 14 bases between. CDR3 sequence: CASSSRPTWGYTF. The DNA for the CDR3 is TGCGCCAGCAGCTCCAGGCCGACGTGGGGCTACACCTTC.

This clonotype was picked up many times. This chain joins TRBV28 and TRBJ2-1; D is perhaps TRBD2 (5 bases). Trimming shortened V by 4 bases and J by 8 bases, and 21 bases separated the two germline ends. Germline V gene sequence: CDR1 MDHEN, CDR2 SYDVKM. The CDR3 totals 16 residues. The CDR3 spells CASSSASTREEDEQFF. Here the CDR3 DNA reads TGTGCCAGCAGTTCCGCCAGTACTAGAGAAGAGGATGAGCAGTTCTTC.

This clonotype was picked up a small number of times. The chain couples TRBV9 to TRBJ2-2, with D maybe TRBD2 (5 bases). Looked up from germline, CDR1 is SGDLS and CDR2 is YYNGEE. The CDR3 loop spans 16 amino acids. V was clipped by 3 bases and J by 4 bases, with 16 bases between them. The CDR3 DNA sequence: TGTGCCAGCAGCGCAGAGGGCGCAACAAGCACCGGGGAGCTGTTTTTT. It codes for CASSAEGATSTGELFF.

This clonotype was observed a few times. Here the CDR3 DNA reads TGTGCCAGCAGTTACAGGGTAACCCACGAGCAGTACTTC. Amino acid sequence: CASSYRVTHEQYF. The rearrangement joins TRBV6-1 to TRBJ2-7; D may be TRBD1 (6 bases). CDR1 is MNHNS, CDR2 SASEGT, per germline. Trimming pared 5 bases from V and 5 bases from J, leaving 13 bases between. This CDR3 contains 13 residues.

The chain couples TRBV5-1 to TRBJ2-1; 12 nucleotides align to TRBD2. V trimming: 6 bases; J trimming: 0 bases; junction bases outside the gene matches: 4. The germline V gene has CDR1 SGHRS and CDR2 YFSETQ. The CDR3 totals 16 residues. CDR3 DNA sequence: TGCGCCAGCACACTAGCGGGAGGAGGCTCCTACAATGAGCAGTTCTTC. It codes for CASTLAGGGSYNEQFF.

The table lists this clonotype with many counts. This rearrangement joins TRBV10-3 to TRBJ1-1; the match to TRBD1 covers 7 bases. Looked up from germline, CDR1 is ENHRY and CDR2 is SYGVKD. The CDR3 consists of 12 residues. Losses at the gene ends were 5 bases for V and 7 bases for J; bases not matched to a gene: 4. In DNA form, the CDR3 reads TGTGCCATCAGTTTTCAGGGGGATGAAGCTTTCTTT. Amino acids: CAISFQGDEAFF.

This chain connects TRBV5-1 to TRBJ2-7; D uncertain. The CDR3 spans 14 residues. Germline values: CDR1 SGHRS, CDR2 YFSETQ. V lost 4 bases to trimming and J lost 3 bases, with 14 bases between them. The CDR3 spells CASSQVGFGYEQYF. In DNA form, the CDR3 reads TGCGCCAGCAGCCAGGTGGGATTTGGCTACGAGCAGTACTTC.

This clonotype showed up just a few times. This chain connects TRBV19 to TRBJ1-5; 8 positions agree with TRBD1. The CDR3 covers 15 residues. V lost 5 bases to trimming and J lost 7 bases; unmatched junction nucleotides: 10. Germline CDR1 is LNHDA and CDR2 is SQIVND (reference sequence). This CDR3 reads CASSSPTGEGQPQHF. CDR3 nucleotides: TGTGCCAGTAGTTCTCCGACAGGGGAAGGGCAGCCCCAGCATTTT.

The rearrangement joins TRBV12-3 or TRBV12-4 to TRBJ2-7; tentatively, D is TRBD1 or TRBD2 (5 bases each). V dropped 2 bases and J dropped 5 bases, with 10 bases sitting between them. This CDR3 comprises 13 residues. CDR3 sequence (DNA): TGTGCCAGCAGTTTATTGGGGACGGACGAGCAGTACTTC. The encoded protein is CASSLLGTDEQYF.

This clonotype was detected many times. The chain uses TRBV27 and TRBJ2-7; D may be TRBD1 (5 bases). There are 21 residues in the CDR3. Germline V CDR1 and CDR2: MNHEY, SMNVEV (reference sequence). The V and J ends lost 5 bases and 0 bases respectively, with 32 bases between them. The CDR3, as DNA: TGTGCCAGCAGTCCGCCTCGGGCAGGGAACCTTGGAATCAGGAGCTCCTACGAGCAGTACTTC. Translation: CASSPPRAGNLGIRSSYEQYF.

This clonotype was seen more than once but under ten times. J is TRBJ2-4 and V is TRBV27; 13 bases fit TRBD2. The germline CDR1 and CDR2 sequences are MNHEY and SMNVEV (reference sequence). The CDR3 consists of 16 residues. The junction had 7 bases not matched to a gene; V was cut back by 4 bases and J by 7 bases. The CDR3 sequence: CASSSGTSGTLNIQYF. As DNA, the CDR3 is TGTGCCAGCAGTTCCGGGACTAGCGGGACCCTGAACATTCAGTACTTC.

This clonotype was counted a few times. The chain uses TRBV6-1 and TRBJ2-5; D remains ambiguous. This CDR3 has 15 amino acids. Germline V CDR1 and CDR2: MNHNS, SASEGT. V was cut by 6 bases and J by 0 bases, with 14 bases left in between. The CDR3: CASRPLGQYQETQYF. CDR3 nucleotide sequence: TGTGCCAGCAGGCCCCTTGGGCAGTACCAAGAGACCCAGTACTTC.

This chain uses TRBV7-3 with TRBJ2-1, with D perhaps TRBD2 (6 bases). Germline-derived CDR1 and CDR2 are SGHTA and FQGTGA. The CDR3 totals 13 residues. V dropped 4 bases and J dropped 9 bases, with 13 bases sitting between them. The CDR3 loop reads CASSYRVGGEQFF. The CDR3 bases are TGTGCCAGCAGCTATCGAGTGGGGGGTGAGCAGTTCTTC.

Only one count was recorded for this clonotype. A much bigger clone sits one base away, suggesting this may be a read error. V and J are TRBV5-1 and TRBJ2-7; the D gene is possibly TRBD2 (6 bases). Looked up from germline, CDR1 is SGHRS and CDR2 is YFSETQ. V was cut by 4 bases and J by 3 bases, with 14 bases left in between. CDR3 length: 14 amino acids. The DNA of the CDR3 is TGCGCCAGCAGCGCGGGACCGTCGAACTACGAGCAGTACTTC. Encoded protein: CASSAGPSNYEQYF.